This T cell receptor (beta chain) was recovered during a study of control samples from healthy donors and cancer patients. Sequenced by immunoSEQ multiplex PCR; TCRdb stores in-frame clones only, minus some. The table records approximately 110,000 clones, just over 90% of them present only once. Germline V gives CDR1 ENHRY, CDR2 SYGVKD. The J segment lost 5 bases and the V segment lost 10 bases, leaving 12 bases of the junction unmatched. The CDR3 loop spans 15 amino acids. This TCR was recovered from a human donor in good health. The donor label of this sample is uncertain. The rearrangement uses TRBV10-3 and TRBJ1-5; 9 positions agree with TRBD1. The sequenced sample consisted of blood. The CDR3: CATASGQGIDQPQHF. In DNA form, the CDR3 reads TGTGCCACCGCCTCAGGACAGGGGATTGATCAGCCCCAGCATTTT.